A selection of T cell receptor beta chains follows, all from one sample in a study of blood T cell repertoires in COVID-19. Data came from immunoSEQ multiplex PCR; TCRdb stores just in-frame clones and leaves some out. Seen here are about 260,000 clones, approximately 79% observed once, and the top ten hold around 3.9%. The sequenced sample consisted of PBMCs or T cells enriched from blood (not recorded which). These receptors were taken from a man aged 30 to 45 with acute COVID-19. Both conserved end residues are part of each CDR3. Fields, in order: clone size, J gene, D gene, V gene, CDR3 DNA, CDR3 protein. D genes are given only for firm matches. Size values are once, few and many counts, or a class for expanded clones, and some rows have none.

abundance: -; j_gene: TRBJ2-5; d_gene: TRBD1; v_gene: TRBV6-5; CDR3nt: TGTGCCAGCAGCCGGACAGGGGAAGAGACCCAGTACTTC; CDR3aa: CASSRTGEETQYF
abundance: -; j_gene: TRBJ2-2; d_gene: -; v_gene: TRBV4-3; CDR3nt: TGCGCCAGCAGCCAAGATCCTCACCGGGTCACTTTAACCGGGGAGCTGTTTTTT; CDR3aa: CASSQDPHRVTLTGELFF
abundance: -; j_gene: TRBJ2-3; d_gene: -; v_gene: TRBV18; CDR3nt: TGTGCCAGCTCTCGACAAAGCGGGAGCACAGATACGCAGTATTTT; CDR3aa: CASSRQSGSTDTQYF
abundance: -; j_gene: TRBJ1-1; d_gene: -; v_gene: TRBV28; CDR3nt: TGTGCCAGCACCCTGGCGGGGGGAAACACTGAAGCTTTCTTT; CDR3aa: CASTLAGGNTEAFF
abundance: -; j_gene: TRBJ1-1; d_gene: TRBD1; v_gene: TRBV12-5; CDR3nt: TGTGCTAGTGGACAGGGGGCCCAGTACACTGAAGCTTTCTTT; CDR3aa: CASGQGAQYTEAFF
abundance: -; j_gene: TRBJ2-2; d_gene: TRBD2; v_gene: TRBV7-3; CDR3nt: TGTGCCAGCAGCTTATCTTGGACTAGCGGGGAGCTGTTTTTT; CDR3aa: CASSLSWTSGELFF
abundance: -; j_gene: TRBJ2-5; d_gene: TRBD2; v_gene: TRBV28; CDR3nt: TGTGCCAGCACCCTAAGGTCCAGCGGGGAAGAGACCCAGTACTTC; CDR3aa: CASTLRSSGEETQYF
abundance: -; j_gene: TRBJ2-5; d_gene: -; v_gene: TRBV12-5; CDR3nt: TGTGCTAGTGGTTTGCTCCAAGAGACCCAGTACTTC; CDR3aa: CASGLLQETQYF
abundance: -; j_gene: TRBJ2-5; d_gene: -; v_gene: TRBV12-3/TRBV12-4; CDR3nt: TGTGCCAGCAGTTCTAATGAGGAGACCCAGTACTTC; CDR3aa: CASSSNEETQYF
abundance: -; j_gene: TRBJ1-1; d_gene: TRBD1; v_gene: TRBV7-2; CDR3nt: TGTGCCAGCAGCTTCCCGGGACAGTCTGCGAGGGCTTTCTTT; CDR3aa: CASSFPGQSARAFF
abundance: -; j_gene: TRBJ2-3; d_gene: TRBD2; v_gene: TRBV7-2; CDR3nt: TGTGCCAGCAGCTCCTCGACTAGCGGGTTCTCAGATACGCAGTATTTT; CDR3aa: CASSSSTSGFSDTQYF
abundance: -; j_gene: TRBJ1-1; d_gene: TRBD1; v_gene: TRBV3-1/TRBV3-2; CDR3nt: TGTGCCAGCAGCCCAAGGACAGGGGCCGGTGAAGCTTTCTTT; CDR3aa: CASSPRTGAGEAFF
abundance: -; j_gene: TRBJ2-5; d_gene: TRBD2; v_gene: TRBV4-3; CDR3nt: TGCGCCAGCAGCCCAAGACTAGCTCGGGAGACCCAGTACTTC; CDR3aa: CASSPRLARETQYF
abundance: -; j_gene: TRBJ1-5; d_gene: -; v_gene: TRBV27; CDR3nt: TGTGCCAGCAGTTTAATGACAGGCGACAATCAGCCCCAGCATTTT; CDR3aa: CASSLMTGDNQPQHF
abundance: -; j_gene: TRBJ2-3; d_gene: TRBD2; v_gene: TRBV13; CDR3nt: TGTGCCAGCAGCTTAGGAGGACTAGCGGGAGGATCACTCCGGGATACGCAGTATTTT; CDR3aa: CASSLGGLAGGSLRDTQYF
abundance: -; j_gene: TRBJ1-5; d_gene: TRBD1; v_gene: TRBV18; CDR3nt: TGTGCCAGCTCAACAGGGGACAATCAGCCCCAGCATTTT; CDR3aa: CASSTGDNQPQHF
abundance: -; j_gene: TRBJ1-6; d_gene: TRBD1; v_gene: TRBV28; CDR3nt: TGTGCCAGCAGCAAAGGGGGCGATTATAATTCACCCCTCCACTTT; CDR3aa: CASSKGGDYNSPLHF
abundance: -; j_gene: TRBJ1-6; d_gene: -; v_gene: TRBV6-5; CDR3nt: TGTGCCAGCAGTTACTCAGGGGTCAAGAATTCACCCCTCCACTTT; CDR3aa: CASSYSGVKNSPLHF
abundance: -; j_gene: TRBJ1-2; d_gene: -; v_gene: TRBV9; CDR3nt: TGTGCCAGCAGCGGACGGAAGGACGGGACAACCTATGGCTACACCTTC; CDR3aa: CASSGRKDGTTYGYTF
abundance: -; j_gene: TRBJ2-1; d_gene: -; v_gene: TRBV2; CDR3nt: TGTGCCAGCAGTGAATCGGGGAACTACAATGAGCAGTTCTTC; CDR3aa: CASSESGNYNEQFF
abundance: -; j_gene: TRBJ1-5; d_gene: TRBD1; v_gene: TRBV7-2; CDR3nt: TGTGCCAGCAGTAGGGACAGGTCCAATCAGCCCCAGCATTTT; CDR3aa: CASSRDRSNQPQHF
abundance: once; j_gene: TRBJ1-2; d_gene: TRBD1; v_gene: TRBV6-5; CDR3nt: TGTGCCAGCACTCCGGGACAGGGGAACTATGGCTACACCTTC; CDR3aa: CASTPGQGNYGYTF
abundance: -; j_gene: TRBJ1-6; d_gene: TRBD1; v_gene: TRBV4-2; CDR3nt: TGTGCCAGCAGCCACTACCTACCGGGACAGGGGGATTCACCCCTCCACTTT; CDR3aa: CASSHYLPGQGDSPLHF
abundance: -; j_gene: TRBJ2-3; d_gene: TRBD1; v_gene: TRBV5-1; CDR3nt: TGCGCCAGCAGCTTAAGAGGGACAGGGGTAGATACGCAGTATTTT; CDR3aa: CASSLRGTGVDTQYF
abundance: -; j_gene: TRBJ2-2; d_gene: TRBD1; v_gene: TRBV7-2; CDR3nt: TGTGCCAGCGGGTACAGGGGGGCCCCCGGGGAGCTGTTTTTT; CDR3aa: CASGYRGAPGELFF
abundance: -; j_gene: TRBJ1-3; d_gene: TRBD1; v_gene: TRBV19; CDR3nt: TGTGCCAGTAGTATATCTACAGGGGTCTCTGGAAACACCATATATTTT; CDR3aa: CASSISTGVSGNTIYF
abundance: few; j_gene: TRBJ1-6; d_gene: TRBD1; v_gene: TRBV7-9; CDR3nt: TGTGCCAGATCGCAGGGGGATAATTCACCCCTCCACTTT; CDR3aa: CARSQGDNSPLHF
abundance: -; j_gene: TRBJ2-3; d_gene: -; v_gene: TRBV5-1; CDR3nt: TGTGCCAGCAGCTTGGTCGTCGGGAGCACAGATACGCAGTATTTT; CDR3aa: CASSLVVGSTDTQYF
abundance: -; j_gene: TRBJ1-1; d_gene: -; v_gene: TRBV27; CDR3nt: TGTGCCAGCAGTTTCGGACGGGGGAACACTGAAGCTTTCTTT; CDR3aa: CASSFGRGNTEAFF
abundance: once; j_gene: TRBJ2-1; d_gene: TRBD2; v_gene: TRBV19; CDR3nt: TGTGCCAGTAGTATTCAGCGGGGGGCCCGGAATGAGCAGTTCTTC; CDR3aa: CASSIQRGARNEQFF
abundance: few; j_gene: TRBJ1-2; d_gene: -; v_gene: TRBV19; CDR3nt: TGTGCCAGTACCGACGGGGATGGAGGGTGGTATGGCTACACCTTC; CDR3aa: CASTDGDGGWYGYTF
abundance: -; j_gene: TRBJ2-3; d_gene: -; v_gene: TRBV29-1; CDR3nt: TGCAGCGTTGAAATACAGGGCTTGGGCACAGATACGCAGTATTTT; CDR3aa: CSVEIQGLGTDTQYF
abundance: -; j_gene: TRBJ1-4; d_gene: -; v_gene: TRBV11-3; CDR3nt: TGTGCCAGCAGCTTGGGGGCCTACAGGGACCGTAATGAAAAACTGTTTTTT; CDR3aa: CASSLGAYRDRNEKLFF
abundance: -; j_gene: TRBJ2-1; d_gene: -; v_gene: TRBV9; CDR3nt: TGTGCCAGCACCTATAGTACTGGAGGTTACAATGAGCAGTTCTTC; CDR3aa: CASTYSTGGYNEQFF
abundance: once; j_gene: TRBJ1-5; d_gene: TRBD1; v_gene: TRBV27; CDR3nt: TGTGCCAGCAGTTTTGGGACAGGCGGTGATCAGCCCCAGCATTTT; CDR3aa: CASSFGTGGDQPQHF
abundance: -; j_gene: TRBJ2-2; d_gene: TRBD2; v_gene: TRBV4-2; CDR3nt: TGTGCCAGTAGGACTAGCGAGAACACCGGGGAGCTGTTTTTT; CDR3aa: CASRTSENTGELFF
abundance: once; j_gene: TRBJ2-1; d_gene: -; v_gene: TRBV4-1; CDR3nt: TGCGCCAGCAGCCAATACTTAGCCCTCAATGAGCAGTTCTTC; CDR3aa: CASSQYLALNEQFF